These 11 T cell receptor beta chains were sequenced from one sample in a study of shared clonotypes between healthy human individuals. Terminally differentiated effector memory CD45RA+ cells were excluded by CCR7 positive selection of CD45RO-negative cells. The table came from immunoSEQ multiplex PCR; TCRdb's copy has only in-frame clones and leaves some out. The sample shows around 1.9 million clones, just over 90% of them seen only once. Sample: naive CD8+ T cells from PBMCs. Receptors were obtained from a man aged 18 to 30 in good health. Some clones in this sample may be carry-over from other donors' samples.

The rearrangement joins TRBV14 to TRBJ2-7, with D possibly matching TRBD2 (6 bases). The CDR3 is 16 residues long. V gave up 4 bases and J gave up 3 bases, with 19 bases separating them. CDR1 and CDR2 (germline): SGHDN, FVKESK. The CDR3 DNA reads TGTGCCAGCAGCCCCCTCGAGGGGCTAGCGATCTACGAGCAGTACTTC. Amino acids: CASSPLEGLAIYEQYF.

This clone has just one count. The V and J genes are TRBV19 and TRBJ1-4; the match to TRBD1 covers 7 bases. The CDR3 is made up of 16 amino acids. V was pared by 7 bases and J by 0 bases, with 8 bases of the junction left unmatched. CDR1 and CDR2 from the germline V gene are LNHDA and SQIVND (reference sequence). In DNA, the CDR3 is TGTGCCAGTATCCAGGGGGACAGTTCAACTAATGAAAAACTGTTTTTT. Encoded protein: CASIQGDSSTNEKLFF.

The chain has TRBV5-1 and TRBJ2-5; D is perhaps TRBD2 (5 bases). Trimming removed 1 base from V and 4 bases from J, with 11 bases in between. The CDR3 contains 14 residues. Germline lookup yields CDR1 SGHRS and CDR2 YFSETQ. CDR3 region: CASSLFGESETQYF. CDR3 nucleotides: TGCGCCAGCAGCTTGTTCGGGGAATCAGAGACCCAGTACTTC.

The chain has TRBV28 and TRBJ1-5; no reliable D call. V lost 2 bases and J lost 5, with 13 bases in between. This CDR3 has 15 residues. Germline loops: CDR1 MDHEN, CDR2 SYDVKM. CDR3 sequence reads: CASSLVVSEDQPQHF. The CDR3 nucleotides read TGTGCCAGCAGTTTAGTGGTCTCAGAGGATCAGCCCCAGCATTTT.

V usage is TRBV4-3 and J usage is TRBJ2-7; 9 bases map to TRBD1. Germline values: CDR1 LGHNA, CDR2 YSLEER. The CDR3 extends over 15 amino acids. The V and J ends lost 1 base and 3 bases, in that order; junction bases with no gene match: 4. The chain's CDR3 is CASSQGTGVHYEQYF. The CDR3 DNA follows: TGCGCCAGCAGCCAAGGGACAGGGGTACACTACGAGCAGTACTTC.

V and J are TRBV7-9 and TRBJ1-3; D call uncertain. The CDR3 has 16 amino acids. Per germline, CDR1 SEHNR and CDR2 FQNEAQ (reference sequence). V was pared by 1 base and J by 0 bases, with 10 bases between. CDR3 residues: CASSLVGKHSGNTIYF. The CDR3, as DNA: TGTGCCAGCAGCTTAGTTGGGAAGCACTCTGGAAACACCATATATTTT.

Points on this clone: The sample contains more than one DNA sequence encoding this CDR3. The J gene is TRBJ1-1, the V gene TRBV5-1; D gene unclear. Trimming removed 0 bases at V and 2 bases at J, with 8 bases between. Germline loops: CDR1 SGHRS, CDR2 YFSETQ. The CDR3 spans 14 residues. This CDR3 reads CASSLEAPNTEAFF. CDR3 coding DNA: TGCGCCAGCAGCTTGGAGGCCCCCAACACTGAAGCTTTCTTT.

The chain has TRBV29-1 and TRBJ2-1; D not resolved. The CDR3 is 12 amino acids. Germline CDR1 and CDR2: SQVTM and ANQGSEA. V lost 0 bases and J lost 10, with 10 bases in between. The CDR3 reads CSVEDLEPEQFF. The CDR3, as DNA: TGCAGCGTTGAAGACTTGGAGCCGGAGCAGTTCTTC.

The CDR3, as DNA: TGTGCCAGCAGCTTAGTTCAGGATTCGGGGCCCTACAATGAGCAGTTCTTC. Its translation: CASSLVQDSGPYNEQFF. The genes are TRBV13 and TRBJ2-1; D tentatively fits TRBD1 or TRBD2 (5 bases each). V gave up 1 base and J gave up 2 bases, with 15 bases separating them. The CDR3 is 17 residues long. Germline assignment: CDR1 PRHDT and CDR2 FYEKMQ (reference sequence).

This rearrangement joins TRBV27 to TRBJ2-7; 7 nucleotides align to TRBD2. The length of the CDR3 is 16 residues. The trim removed 4 bases at V and 2 bases at J, leaving 11 bases unmatched. Per the germline V gene, CDR1 is MNHEY and CDR2 is SMNVEV (reference sequence). DNA for the CDR3: TGTGCCAGCAGTTCCCTCCGGGCAGCGGGGCCCTACGAGCAGTACTTC. Translated: CASSSLRAAGPYEQYF.

J is TRBJ2-2 and V is TRBV19; 11 bases are a match to TRBD2. The V gene end was trimmed by 7 bases and the J gene end by 7 bases; junction bases not matched to a gene: 14. The CDR3 runs to 17 residues. Germline V gene sequence: CDR1 LNHDA, CDR2 SQIVND (reference sequence). The CDR3 is CASTAVSGRALFGELFF. As DNA, the CDR3 is TGTGCCAGTACCGCGGTTAGCGGGAGGGCCCTCTTCGGGGAGCTGTTTTTT.